The next 19 T cell receptor beta chains were all read from a single sample in a study of cytomegalovirus exposure and HLA in healthy donors. 13 Jbeta primers and 60 Vbeta primers were used for the PCR. Using immunoSEQ multiplex PCR, the repertoire was profiled, and TCRdb retains in-frame clones only, with some absent. Among some 100,000 clones listed, 77% were seen once. Sequencing was carried out using PBMCs. The receptor set was obtained from a man in his forties in good health and CMV-seropositive.

The CDR3 nucleotides are TGTGCCAGCAGCGTAGCTCTTGGCGTTACAGGGAACTATGGCTACACCTTC. Encoded protein: CASSVALGVTGNYGYTF. The rearrangement joins TRBV9 to TRBJ1-2; the D gene is possibly TRBD1 (6 bases). V gave up 0 bases and J gave up 2 bases, with 17 bases separating them. Germline CDR1 SGDLS, CDR2 YYNGEE. The CDR3 has 17 amino acids.

The rearrangement uses TRBV7-8 and TRBJ1-6; TRBD1 might be the D (5 bases). This CDR3 region has 14 residues. Germline V gene sequence: CDR1 SGHVS, CDR2 FQNEAQ. The germline V and J ends were trimmed by 5 bases and 6 bases, with 11 bases remaining between them. The CDR3 loop reads CASSPGHTNSPLHF. The CDR3 nucleotides read TGTGCCAGCAGCCCCGGACATACTAATTCACCCCTCCACTTT.

The J gene is TRBJ1-1, the V gene TRBV5-8; TRBD1 agrees at 8 bases. Germline V gene data show CDR1 as SGHTS and CDR2 as YDEGEE. This CDR3 is 14 amino acids long. V lost 6 bases to trimming and J lost 4 bases; unmatched junction nucleotides: 8. The CDR3 DNA follows: TGTGCCAGCAACTTTTTACAGGGGGGCACTGAAGCTTTCTTT. It translates to CASNFLQGGTEAFF.

This sequence joins TRBV11-2 and TRBJ2-5; TRBD2 matches at 14 bases. V lost 5 bases and J lost 7; bases outside the gene matches: 6. Germline lookup yields CDR1 SGHAT and CDR2 FQNNGV. The CDR3 extends over 15 amino acids. The CDR3 DNA sequence: TGTGCCAGCAGCCCAGGGACTAGCGGGGGCTGGACCCAGTACTTC. Its protein is CASSPGTSGGWTQYF.

This clone occurred a few times. The chain employs TRBV28 and TRBJ1-1; D perhaps matches TRBD1 (5 bases). The germline V gene encodes CDR1 MDHEN and CDR2 SYDVKM. CDR3 size: 12 residues. V lost 7 bases, J lost 8 bases, and 14 bases lay in between. The CDR3 DNA reads as TGTGCCAGCATTAAAAGGGGAACCGAAGCTTTCTTT. It translates to CASIKRGTEAFF.

V usage is TRBV6-5 and J usage is TRBJ1-3; D is perhaps TRBD1 (6 bases). Germline V gene sequence: CDR1 MNHEY, CDR2 SVGAGI. The CDR3 loop spans 14 amino acids. Trimming shortened V by 4 bases and J by 3 bases, and 10 bases separated the two germline ends. CDR3 in DNA: TGTGCCAGCAGTTTCGGACAGTTTGGAAACACCATATATTTT. Amino acids: CASSFGQFGNTIYF.

J is TRBJ2-5 and V is TRBV5-5; D is unclear. In germline, CDR1 is SGHKS, CDR2 YYEKEE (reference sequence). V was cut by 6 bases and J by 2 bases, with 8 bases left in between. This CDR3 is 12 amino acids long. Here the CDR3 DNA reads TGTGCCAGCACTTACAGACAAGAGACCCAGTACTTC. It codes for CASTYRQETQYF.

V usage is TRBV7-2 and J usage is TRBJ2-7, with D possibly TRBD2 on 5 matching bases. Trimming removed 2 bases from V and 3 bases from J, with 8 bases in between. The CDR3 is 13 residues long. Germline values: CDR1 SGHTA, CDR2 FQGNSA. The CDR3 loop reads CASSLRRDYEQYF. The CDR3 DNA is TGTGCCAGCAGCTTACGACGGGACTACGAGCAGTACTTC.

Worth noting for this clone: This specimen includes other DNA sequences encoding the same CDR3. The rearrangement joins TRBV5-6 to TRBJ2-2; 8 nucleotides line up with TRBD1. This CDR3 comprises 16 residues. With 4 bases clipped from V and 5 bases from J, the junction kept 10 bases outside the gene matches. Germline values: CDR1 SGHDT, CDR2 YYEEEE. CDR3 in DNA: TGTGCCAGCAGCATGGACAGGGTATTGTTGACCGGGGAGCTGTTTTTT. Protein sequence: CASSMDRVLLTGELFF.

The chain joins TRBV19 to TRBJ2-7; D ambiguous. V was cut by 0 bases and J by 1 base, with 7 bases left in between. Germline V CDR1 and CDR2: LNHDA, SQIVND (reference sequence). The CDR3 is 14 residues long. The CDR3 loop is CASSIDPQSYEQYF. The CDR3 DNA follows: TGTGCCAGTAGTATAGATCCCCAGTCCTACGAGCAGTACTTC.

V is TRBV9 and J is TRBJ1-4; 10 bases are shared with TRBD1. The CDR3 extends over 16 amino acids. Germline V lookup: CDR1 SGDLS, CDR2 YYNGEE. V shed 4 bases, J shed 5 bases, and the junction held 8 bases outside the gene matches. CDR3 sequence (DNA): TGTGCCAGCAGCACGTTACCGGGACAGGGGAATGAAAAACTGTTTTTT. Amino acid sequence: CASSTLPGQGNEKLFF.

This clone has a handful of counts. This chain links TRBV6-4 with TRBJ2-3; the match to TRBD2 covers 9 bases. The CDR3 is 15 amino acids. The germline V gene has CDR1 MRHNA and CDR2 SNTAGT. The J segment lost 2 bases and the V segment lost 6 bases, leaving 6 bases of the junction unmatched. CDR3 region: CASSLIAGDTDTQYF. In nucleotides, the CDR3 is TGTGCCAGCAGCCTAATAGCGGGGGACACAGATACGCAGTATTTT.

The gene calls are TRBV2 and TRBJ2-3; 8 nucleotides agree with TRBD2. Germline CDR1 is SNHLY and CDR2 is FYNNEI. This CDR3 is built from 15 residues. The V segment lost 6 bases and the J segment 4 bases; nucleotides outside the gene matches: 9. CDR3 in amino acids: CASSPGLDWADTQYF. The CDR3 DNA reads TGTGCCAGCAGCCCGGGACTAGACTGGGCAGATACGCAGTATTTT.

The CDR3: CASSYRETQYF. The CDR3 DNA follows: TGTGCCAGCAGTTATAGAGAGACCCAGTACTTC. This sequence joins TRBV28 and TRBJ2-5; unclear D gene. V was cut by 4 bases and J by 4 bases, with 4 bases left in between. Germline V lookup: CDR1 MDHEN, CDR2 SYDVKM. The CDR3 runs 11 residues. The full variable domain, its missing parts supplied by reference TRBV28 and TRBJ2-5, is DVKVTQSSRYLVKRTGEKVFLECVQDMDHENMFWYRQDPGLGLRLIYFSYDVKMKEKGDIPEGYSVSREKKERFSLILESASTNQTSMYLCASSYRETQYFGPGTRLLVL.

In DNA form, the CDR3 reads TGTGCCAGCAGCTCGAGGACAGGGGCCACCGGGGAGCTGTTTTTT. Amino acid sequence: CASSSRTGATGELFF. The chain combines TRBV5-8 with TRBJ2-2; 9 positions match TRBD1. J gave up 4 bases and V 3 bases, and 4 bases lay outside the gene matches. Germline V CDR1 and CDR2: SGHTS, YDEGEE. CDR3 size: 15 residues.

With respect to this clone: This may come from a read error, since a much larger clone is one base off. CDR3 bases: TGTGCCAGCAGCGCTAGCTCCTACGAGCAGTACTTC. Its translation: CASSASSYEQYF. J is TRBJ2-7 and V is TRBV28, with D unresolved. The CDR3 length is 12 residues. V was trimmed by 6 bases and J by 0 bases, leaving 6 bases between them. The germline CDR1 and CDR2 sequences are MDHEN and SYDVKM.

The chain employs TRBV18 and TRBJ1-6; D unclear. Germline-derived CDR1 and CDR2 are KGHSH and LQKENI. V lost 3 bases, J lost 5 bases, and 8 bases lay in between. The CDR3 covers 14 residues. The CDR3 DNA sequence: TGTGCCAGCTCACCGAGGAGCGATAATTCACCCCTCCACTTT. The encoded protein is CASSPRSDNSPLHF.

The rearrangement uses TRBV7-9 and TRBJ2-3; possibly TRBD2 for D (5 bases). The CDR3 runs to 15 residues. The germline V gene encodes CDR1 SEHNR and CDR2 FQNEAQ (reference sequence). V lost 2 bases and J 1 base, leaving 10 bases between the germline ends. This chain's CDR3 is CASSLLSGRTDTQYF. For the CDR3, the DNA is TGTGCCAGCAGCTTATTGAGCGGTCGCACAGATACGCAGTATTTT.

V and J are TRBV2 and TRBJ1-2; no definite D call. CDR3 length: 14 residues. The germline V and J ends were trimmed by 2 bases and 0 bases, with 7 bases remaining between them. Germline V CDR1 and CDR2: SNHLY, FYNNEI. CDR3 loop: CASSEYTTNYGYTF. CDR3 sequence (DNA): TGTGCCAGCAGTGAATACACTACTAACTATGGCTACACCTTC.